These 23 T cell receptor beta chains were sequenced from one sample in a study of spatial heterogeneity in lung cancer. Overall study results and limits: Tumor mutation count correlated with how many alpha and beta TCRs expanded intratumorally.

MiXCR, run by TCRdb on the 5' RACE reads, gives a single entry per CDR3 protein. The table shows some 18,000 distinct CDR3 sequences, with 7.5% occurring only once. The antigens these receptors bind are not known. As to time point: sample taken at primary tumor resection. The source material was lung tumor tissue, sampled at surgery. These receptors were taken from a male donor with early-stage non-small cell lung cancer.

V usage is TRBV28 and J usage is TRBJ2-3, with TRBD1 identical over 7 bases. Germline V gene lookup returns CDR1 MDHEN and CDR2 SYDVKM. This CDR3 spans 15 amino acids. The ends lost 6 bases at V and 4 bases at J; junction bases unmatched: 10. The CDR3 protein is CASRPHRTGADTQYF. The CDR3 nucleotides are TGTGCCAGCAGGCCCCATCGTACAGGGGCAGATACGCAGTATTTT. Variable domain in full (rest from reference TRBV28 and TRBJ2-3): DVKVTQSSRYLVKRTGEKVFLECVQDMDHENMFWYRQDPGLGLRLIYFSYDVKMKEKGDIPEGYSVSREKKERFSLILESASTNQTSMYLCASRPHRTGADTQYFGPGTRLTVL.

This clonotype was observed at least ten times. The gene calls are TRBV7-2 and TRBJ2-2; D might be TRBD2 (6 bases). This CDR3 is built from 15 residues. The germline V gene has CDR1 SGHTA and CDR2 FQGNSA. With 3 bases removed from V and 4 bases from J, the gap between germline ends came to 12 bases. CDR3 coding DNA: TGTGCCAGCAGCTTTGGGCGAGCGGGCACCGGGGAGCTGTTTTTT. This translates into CASSFGRAGTGELFF.

This clonotype was recorded many times. A much bigger clone sits one base away, suggesting this may be a read error. The chain uses TRBV27 and TRBJ1-6, with TRBD1 matching over 8 bases. Germline V lookup: CDR1 MNHEY, CDR2 SMNVEV (reference sequence). CDR3 size: 15 residues. The CDR3 DNA reads TGTGCCAGCAGTTTATGGACAGGGTTGGCTTCACCCCTCAACTTT. It translates to CASSLWTGLASPLNF.

This clonotype was seen a handful of times. The J gene is TRBJ1-6, the V gene TRBV20-1, with unresolved D. Trimming removed 6 bases from V and 17 bases from J, with 17 bases in between. CDR1 is DFQATT and CDR2 is SNEGSKA in the germline V gene (reference sequence). The CDR3 contains 11 residues. The CDR3 loop is CSASEGGTVHF. CDR3 in DNA: TGCAGTGCCAGTGAAGGCGGCACCGTCCACTTT.

The chain couples TRBV7-9 to TRBJ2-2; 7 bases map to TRBD2. Germline V gene data show CDR1 as SEHNR and CDR2 as FQNEAQ (reference sequence). The trim removed 1 base at V and 5 bases at J, leaving 7 bases unmatched. The CDR3 has 16 residues. CDR3 bases: TGTGCCAGCAGCTTAGGAAGGCTAGCGGCGACCGGGGAGCTGTTTTTT. Its translation: CASSLGRLAATGELFF.

As to this clonotype: A much larger clone is a single base away; this may be a read error. This sequence joins TRBV20-1 and TRBJ2-3; TRBD1 aligns across 7 bases. Germline trimming cut 6 bases from V and 2 bases from J; bases unmatched to any gene: 11. Germline assignment: CDR1 DFQATT and CDR2 SNEGSKA (reference sequence). This CDR3 contains 15 residues. The CDR3 sequence is CSARDRLNSTDTQYF. The CDR3 nucleotides are TGCAGTGCCCGGGACAGACTTAATTCCACAGATACGCAGTATTTT.

This clonotype was found many times. The V call is TRBV6-6, the J call TRBJ2-7; D is uncertain. The CDR3 runs to 11 residues. With 11 bases removed from V and 1 base from J, the gap between germline ends came to 9 bases. Germline CDR1 is MNHNY and CDR2 is SVGAGI (reference sequence). The chain's CDR3 is CAALGSYEQYF. CDR3 nucleotide sequence: TGTGCCGCGCTTGGATCCTACGAGCAGTACTTC.

This clonotype was counted only a few times. The chain couples TRBV30 to TRBJ2-7, with D perhaps matching TRBD1 or TRBD2 (5 bases each). Germline V gene lookup returns CDR1 GTSNPN and CDR2 SVGIG (reference sequence). Trimming stripped 2 bases from V and 1 base from J, with 12 bases between. This CDR3 has 14 residues. The CDR3 DNA reads as TGTGCCTGGAGTCCATGGGGACGTTCCTACGAGCAGTACTTC. This encodes CAWSPWGRSYEQYF. Full variable domain (rest looked up from reference TRBV30 and TRBJ2-7): SQTIHQWPATLVQPVGSPLSLECTVEGTSNPNLYWYRQAAGRGLQLLFYSVGIGQISSEVPQNLSASRPQDRQFILSSKKLLLSDSGFYLCAWSPWGRSYEQYFGPGTRLTVT.

The chain couples TRBV11-2 to TRBJ1-1; the D is unclear. This CDR3 has 14 residues. V was trimmed by 5 bases and J by 3 bases, leaving 13 bases between them. From germline, CDR1 is SGHAT and CDR2 FQNNGV. This chain's CDR3 is CASSPSRVDTEAFF. The CDR3 DNA reads TGTGCCAGCAGCCCATCGAGGGTTGACACTGAAGCTTTCTTT.

This clonotype was found many times. The chain recombines TRBV28 with TRBJ2-1; no reliable D call. Trimming left V 5 bases short and J 0 bases short, with 8 bases between. The CDR3 loop spans 14 amino acids. Germline-derived CDR1 and CDR2 are MDHEN and SYDVKM. CDR3 nucleotide sequence: TGTGCCAGCAGTGGTTTCAGCTCCTACAATGAGCAGTTCTTC. Protein product: CASSGFSSYNEQFF.

This clonotype was recorded at least ten times. The V gene is TRBV14, the J gene TRBJ2-3, with D possibly being TRBD1 or TRBD2 (6 bases each). V was trimmed by 2 bases and J by 2 bases, leaving 17 bases between them. The CDR3 contains 17 residues. The germline V gene has CDR1 SGHDN and CDR2 FVKESK. This CDR3 reads CASSQPRRGALTDTQYF. CDR3 in DNA: TGTGCCAGCAGCCAACCACGGAGGGGGGCCCTCACAGATACGCAGTATTTT.

This clonotype has ten or more counts. The chain combines TRBV12-3 or TRBV12-4 with TRBJ2-3, with TRBD2 identical over 15 bases. With 5 bases clipped from V and 7 bases from J, the junction kept 7 bases outside the gene matches. The length of the CDR3 is 16 residues. The CDR3 sequence: CASSPPGLAGGHTQYF. For the CDR3, the DNA is TGTGCCAGCAGTCCTCCGGGACTAGCGGGGGGCCATACGCAGTATTTT.

This clonotype has a count of ten or more. The chain recombines TRBV20-1 with TRBJ2-4; TRBD1 matches at 7 bases. The CDR3 sequence is 16 residues long. The V and J ends lost 4 bases and 6 bases, in that order; junction bases with no gene match: 15. From germline, CDR1 is DFQATT and CDR2 SNEGSKA (reference sequence). CDR3: CSATDRETGSSNIQYF. The CDR3 DNA follows: TGCAGTGCTACTGACAGGGAAACCGGGTCTTCAAACATTCAGTACTTC.

This clonotype has a count of ten or more. The CDR3 DNA is TGTGCCAGCAGCGTAGTTGGGACCCAGTACAATGAGCAGTTCTTC. This sequence encodes CASSVVGTQYNEQFF. The rearrangement uses TRBV9 and TRBJ2-1, with D perhaps given as TRBD1 or TRBD2 (5 bases each). Germline V gives CDR1 SGDLS, CDR2 YYNGEE. The ends were cut back, 0 bases at V and 4 bases at J, with 11 bases in the middle. CDR3 length: 15 residues. The full variable domain, rest sourced from reference TRBV9 and TRBJ2-1, is DSGVTQTPKHLITATGQRVTLRCSPRSGDLSVYWYQQSLDQGLQFLIQYYNGEERAKGNILERFSAQQFPDLHSELNLSSLELGDSALYFCASSVVGTQYNEQFFGPGTRLTVL.

The rearrangement joins TRBV6-5 to TRBJ1-4; TRBD1 agrees at 9 bases. V shed 0 bases and J 5 bases; nucleotides not matched to a gene: 4. The CDR3 is 16 amino acids. CDR1 is MNHEY and CDR2 is SVGAGI in the germline V gene. The chain's CDR3 is CASSYSSGQGNEKLFF. The CDR3 DNA reads as TGTGCCAGCAGTTACTCGAGCGGACAGGGGAATGAAAAACTGTTTTTT.

This clonotype is deemed medium-sized (0.01 to 0.1%). This chain uses TRBV9 with TRBJ2-1; maybe TRBD2 (5 bases). The V and J ends lost 3 bases and 8 bases respectively, with 18 bases between them. The CDR3 runs 15 residues. Germline CDR1 SGDLS, CDR2 YYNGEE. The CDR3 reads CASSGGLGAHYEQFF. For the CDR3, the DNA is TGTGCCAGCAGCGGTGGATTGGGAGCCCACTATGAGCAGTTCTTC. Full variable domain (outside the CDR3, taken from reference TRBV9 and TRBJ2-1): DSGVTQTPKHLITATGQRVTLRCSPRSGDLSVYWYQQSLDQGLQFLIQYYNGEERAKGNILERFSAQQFPDLHSELNLSSLELGDSALYFCASSGGLGAHYEQFFGPGTRLTVL.

This clonotype has at least ten counts. The rearrangement links TRBV7-9 to TRBJ2-3, with no clear D. Germline lookup yields CDR1 SEHNR and CDR2 FQNEAQ (reference sequence). The V end was cut by 6 bases, the J end by 0 bases, with 7 bases between. The CDR3 is made up of 13 amino acids. CDR3 in DNA: TGTGCCAGCAGTTTTGAAAGCACAGATACGCAGTATTTT. This encodes CASSFESTDTQYF.

This clonotype came up a few times. The chain is built from TRBV14 and TRBJ1-2, with 9 bases matching TRBD1. The CDR3 length is 15 residues. The J segment lost 7 bases and the V segment lost 2 bases, leaving 8 bases of the junction unmatched. From germline, CDR1 is SGHDN and CDR2 FVKESK. The CDR3, as DNA: TGTGCCAGCAGCCAAACGACAGGGGGGGCTTCTGGCTACACCTTC. Its protein is CASSQTTGGASGYTF.

In its sample, this clonotype was seen a few times. The V and J genes are TRBV5-8 and TRBJ1-2; TRBD1 agrees at 7 bases. Losses at the gene ends were 4 bases for V and 4 bases for J; bases not matched to a gene: 19. There are 18 residues in the CDR3. CDR1 is SGHTS, CDR2 YDEGEE, per germline. The CDR3 region is CASSRSWMGQRRVYGYTF. Here the CDR3 DNA reads TGTGCCAGCAGCCGAAGTTGGATGGGACAGCGCCGGGTCTATGGCTACACCTTC.

Note on this clonotype: This may be a read error, as it is one base from a much larger clone. The CDR3 carries no conserved terminal phenylalanine or tryptophan, so it likely arises from a read error. For the CDR3, the DNA is TGTGCCAGCATCGGGAACGAGCAGTACCTC. This codes for CASIGNEQYL. The chain is built from TRBV28 and TRBJ2-7; possible D gene TRBD2, 5 bases. Trimming took 7 bases from V and 5 from J, leaving 6 bases between them. The CDR3 covers 10 residues. Germline CDR1 is MDHEN and CDR2 is SYDVKM.

This clonotype was seen ten or more times. The chain links TRBV3-1 to TRBJ1-1, with D possibly TRBD1 on 5 matching bases. Germline V gene data show CDR1 as LGHDT and CDR2 as YNNKEL (reference sequence). This CDR3 region has 14 residues. Trimming shortened V by 0 bases and J by 4 bases, and 9 bases separated the two germline ends. CDR3 amino acids: CASSQDRRATEAFF. CDR3 sequence (DNA): TGTGCCAGCAGCCAAGATCGCAGGGCCACTGAAGCTTTCTTT. Combining the CDR3 with reference TRBV3-1 and TRBJ1-1 gives the whole variable domain DTAVSQTPKYLVTQMGNDKSIKCEQNLGHDTMYWYKQDSKKFLKIMFSYNNKELIINETVPNRFSPKSPDKAHLNLHINSLELGDSAVYFCASSQDRRATEAFFGQGTRLTVV.

This clonotype has at least ten counts. This chain connects TRBV12-3 or TRBV12-4 to TRBJ1-2; D ambiguous. The CDR3 sequence is 14 residues long. V lost 3 bases and J 0 bases, leaving 8 bases between the germline ends. The CDR3 coding sequence is TGTGCCAGCAGTTTCGGAAGCACTAACTATGGCTACACCTTC. Protein: CASSFGSTNYGYTF.

The chain employs TRBV29-1 and TRBJ1-3, with 7 bases matching TRBD1. Germline V gene lookup returns CDR1 SQVTM and CDR2 ANQGSEA. There are 13 residues in the CDR3. V lost 5 bases, J lost 2 bases, and 3 bases stayed unmatched. CDR3 region: CSVRDRPGNTIYF. The CDR3, as DNA: TGCAGCGTTCGGGACAGACCTGGAAACACCATATATTTT.